Below are 20 T cell receptor beta chains sequenced from a single sample in a study of identical twins (TCRdb year 2016). The library was obtained by 5' RACE. The reads were generated on an Illumina HiSeq 2000. Using fastp trimming at Q25 and MiXCR clonotype assembly, TCRdb reanalyzed the public sequencing data and kept in-frame beta chains. Every entry covers one CDR3 protein and lists the most common genes and DNA from its rows. This sample has around 690,000 distinct CDR3 sequences in its table, and around 21% of those were observed once. The ten most abundant clones make up 4% to 5.5% of the sample. Another study also made use of these data, one on T cells expressing NK-cell markers.

Sequencing used PBMCs. The receptors were gathered from a woman between 18 and 29 years old in good health.

This clonotype has just a few counts. A junction end diverges from the germline sequence, so it may reflect a read error. V gene TRBV7-7 combines with J gene TRBJ2-5; D ambiguous. CDR3 length: 16 amino acids. Germline V lookup: CDR1 SSHAT, CDR2 FNYEAQ (reference sequence). The CDR3 nucleotides are TGTGCTAGCAGCCCCGACGCGGCCTCGTACCAAGAGACCCAGTACTTC. Its protein is CASSPDAASYQETQYF.

This clonotype came up many times. This chain uses TRBV20-1 with TRBJ1-3; tentatively, D is TRBD1 (5 bases). The germline V gene encodes CDR1 DFQATT and CDR2 SNEGSKA (reference sequence). Trimming left V 7 bases short and J 4 bases short, with 14 bases between. The CDR3 has 13 amino acids. This CDR3 is CSVREGPGNTIYF. The DNA of the CDR3 is TGCAGTGTCAGAGAGGGACCCGGAAACACCATATATTTT.

The rearrangement links TRBV6-6 to TRBJ2-7, with D perhaps TRBD2 (5 bases). Deletions cut 4 bases from V and 6 bases from J, with 13 bases between. The germline CDR1 and CDR2 sequences are MNHNY and SVGAGI (reference sequence). The CDR3 is made up of 13 amino acids. In DNA, the CDR3 is TGTGCCAGCAGTTTATCCCAACTAGGCGAGCAGTACTTC. Protein: CASSLSQLGEQYF.

The table lists this clonotype with a few counts. V usage is TRBV5-1 and J usage is TRBJ1-4, with D maybe TRBD1 (6 bases). The CDR3 spans 14 residues. Per the germline V gene, CDR1 is SGHRS and CDR2 is YFSETQ. Trimming took off 2 bases at V and 8 bases at J, with 13 bases between the two ends. The DNA for the CDR3 is TGCGCCAGCAGCTTAGAGACAGGAAGAGAAAAACTGTTTTTT. This translates into CASSLETGREKLFF.

This chain joins TRBV7-2 and TRBJ2-1; 11 bases map to TRBD2. V lost 8 bases and J lost 7; bases outside the gene matches: 10. The CDR3 is 15 amino acids. Looked up from germline, CDR1 is SGHTA and CDR2 is FQGNSA. The CDR3 spells CASPLAGGPGNEQFF. In DNA, the CDR3 is TGTGCCAGCCCCTTAGCGGGAGGGCCAGGGAATGAGCAGTTCTTC.

This clonotype occurred a few times. The chain employs TRBV6-1 and TRBJ1-1; D uncertain. Germline V CDR1 and CDR2: MNHNS, SASEGT. The CDR3 is made up of 13 amino acids. V was clipped by 2 bases and J by 12 bases, with 16 bases between them. CDR3 nucleotides: TGTGCCAGCAGTGAATCCACCTCCCTGCGGACTTTCTTT. It encodes CASSESTSLRTFF.

This clonotype was counted between two and nine times. The chain joins TRBV7-2 to TRBJ1-1; D gene ambiguous. The germline V and J ends were trimmed by 1 base and 5 bases, with 8 bases remaining between them. The CDR3 runs to 13 residues. CDR1 is SGHTA and CDR2 is FQGNSA in the germline V gene. CDR3 protein: CASSLGRFTEAFF. CDR3 nucleotides: TGTGCCAGCAGCTTAGGCAGATTTACTGAAGCTTTCTTT.

The chain is built from TRBV20-1 and TRBJ2-4; D perhaps matches TRBD2 (6 bases). The CDR3 contains 17 residues. V was cut by 1 base and J by 1 base, with 17 bases left in between. CDR1 and CDR2 (germline): DFQATT, SNEGSKA (reference sequence). CDR3 nucleotides: TGCAGTGCTAGAGGGTCGCCCGGGAGCGAGGCCAAAAACATTCAGTACTTC. Translating it yields CSARGSPGSEAKNIQYF.

The chain joins TRBV7-2 to TRBJ1-4, with 9 bases aligning to TRBD1. V shed 5 bases, J shed 8 bases, and the junction held 9 bases outside the gene matches. The CDR3 contains 15 residues. Germline V gene lookup returns CDR1 SGHTA and CDR2 FQGNSA. The CDR3 loop is CASSHPGQGGEKLFF. The CDR3 nucleotides are TGTGCCAGCAGCCACCCGGGACAGGGAGGCGAAAAACTGTTTTTT.

CDR3 residues: CASSTRTGREQYF. The CDR3 nucleotides are TGTGCCAGCAGCACTAGGACAGGCCGTGAGCAGTACTTC. The genes are TRBV7-2 and TRBJ2-7; TRBD1 aligns across 7 bases. CDR1 SGHTA and CDR2 FQGNSA come from the germline V gene. There are 13 residues in the CDR3. Trimming removed 5 bases from V and 7 bases from J; junction bases left unmatched: 8. The full variable domain, with the rest looked up from reference TRBV7-2 and TRBJ2-7, is GAGVSQSPSNKVTEKGKDVELRCDPISGHTALYWYRQSLGQGLEFLIYFQGNSAPDKSGLPSDRFSAERTGGSVSTLTIQRTQQEDSAVYLCASSTRTGREQYFGPGTRLTVT.

This clonotype was found a few times. J is TRBJ2-5 and V is TRBV25-1, with unresolved D. The length of the CDR3 is 12 residues. Trimming left V 2 bases short and J 5 bases short, with 6 bases between. The V gene's germline CDR1 is MGHDK and CDR2 SYGVNS. CDR3 sequence reads: CASSEQAETQYF. The CDR3 coding sequence is TGTGCCAGCAGTGAACAGGCCGAGACCCAGTACTTC.

This clonotype was seen a few times. The chain employs TRBV6-2 or TRBV6-3 and TRBJ2-1; no reliable D call. The CDR3 runs 14 residues. The germline V gene encodes CDR1 MNHEY and CDR2 SVGEGT. Trimming shortened V by 2 bases and J by 3 bases, and 8 bases separated the two germline ends. The CDR3 sequence: CASSYREIYNEQFF. CDR3 sequence (DNA): TGTGCCAGCAGTTACAGGGAAATCTACAATGAGCAGTTCTTC.

A note on this clonotype: No conserved phenylalanine or tryptophan ends this CDR3, so it is likely a read error. This rearrangement joins TRBV6-5 to TRBJ2-7; 7 bases match TRBD1. Germline V gene data show CDR1 as MNHEY and CDR2 as SVGAGI. Unmatched junction bases numbered 5, after V lost 5 bases and J lost 7 bases. This CDR3 region has 12 residues. The CDR3 bases are TGTGCCAGCAGTCCCCGGGGACAGGAGCAGTACTAC. Its protein product is CASSPRGQEQYY.

V and J are TRBV13 and TRBJ2-7; D assignment may be TRBD1 or TRBD2 (5 bases each). V lost 4 bases and J lost 8, with 12 bases in between. Germline V gene data show CDR1 as PRHDT and CDR2 as FYEKMQ (reference sequence). This CDR3 has 12 residues. CDR3 coding DNA: TGTGCCAGCAGCTCCCGGGACGGTAAGCAGTACTTC. Protein sequence: CASSSRDGKQYF. Full variable domain (outside the CDR3, taken from reference TRBV13 and TRBJ2-7): AAGVIQSPRHLIKEKRETATLKCYPIPRHDTVYWYQQGPGQDPQFLISFYEKMQSDKGSIPDRFSAQQFSDYHSELNMSSLELGDSALYFCASSSRDGKQYFGPGTRLTVT.

This clonotype was seen only a few times. This chain uses TRBV6-5 with TRBJ2-4; D unclear. This CDR3 spans 15 amino acids. The V end lost 2 bases, the J end lost 2 bases, and 10 bases lay between the germline ends. CDR1 is MNHEY and CDR2 is SVGAGI in the germline V gene. CDR3 bases: TGTGCCAGCAGTTACGGGCAACCAACCAAAAACATTCAGTACTTC. Translation: CASSYGQPTKNIQYF.

The chain carries TRBV12-3 or TRBV12-4 and TRBJ2-7, with D perhaps TRBD2 (6 bases). The CDR3 is 12 amino acids. V lost 6 bases and J 12 bases, leaving 18 bases between the germline ends. The CDR3 sequence is CASSPGVGSLYF. CDR3 bases: TGTGCCAGCAGCCCGGGGGTAGGCAGTCTGTACTTC.

This clonotype was seen a few times. The chain carries TRBV29-1 and TRBJ2-7; TRBD1 matches 8 bases. The V and J ends lost 6 bases and 5 bases, in that order; junction bases with no gene match: 12. Germline lookup yields CDR1 SQVTM and CDR2 ANQGSEA. There are 14 residues in the CDR3. CDR3 sequence (DNA): TGCAGCGTCCTCCGCCGGGACAGGACCCACGAGCAGTACTTC. It specifies CSVLRRDRTHEQYF.

J is TRBJ2-1 and V is TRBV4-3; 8 nucleotides line up with TRBD2. The CDR3 runs 15 residues. Per germline, CDR1 LGHNA and CDR2 YSLEER. Trimming at V came to 2 bases and at J to 9 bases, leaving 9 bases not matched to a gene. As DNA, the CDR3 is TGCGCCAGCAGCCAATCATTAGCGGGAATCGTTGAGCAGTTCTTC. Amino acids: CASSQSLAGIVEQFF.

A few counts support this clonotype. The rearrangement links TRBV4-3 to TRBJ2-1; TRBD1 matches 11 bases. The ends lost 0 bases at V and 4 bases at J; junction bases unmatched: 2. The germline V gene has CDR1 LGHNA and CDR2 YSLEER. The CDR3 is 16 amino acids. CDR3 sequence: CASSQEGDRGYNEQFF. As DNA, the CDR3 is TGCGCCAGCAGCCAAGAGGGGGACAGGGGGTACAATGAGCAGTTCTTC.

The rearrangement joins TRBV5-1 to TRBJ1-2; D gene unclear. Deletions cut 0 bases from V and 8 bases from J, with 14 bases between. CDR3 size: 14 residues. Germline values: CDR1 SGHRS, CDR2 YFSETQ. CDR3 residues: CASSLETPGRGYTF. CDR3 nucleotides: TGCGCCAGCAGCTTGGAAACGCCGGGGAGGGGCTACACCTTC.